The TCR beta chain under discussion was sequenced for a study of blood T cell repertoires in COVID-19. The length of the CDR3 is 15 residues. Trimming removed 4 bases from V and 4 bases from J; junction bases left unmatched: 5. Germline V gives CDR1 SGHRS, CDR2 YFSETQ. The method was immunoSEQ multiplex PCR; TCRdb's version includes in-frame clones alone and lacks a portion of them. The sample lists around 180,000 clones; about 80% were seen once. The chain uses TRBV5-1 and TRBJ2-3, with 11 bases matching TRBD1. The source is a man aged 45-60 years who had recovered from COVID-19. Specimen: PBMCs or T cells enriched from blood (not recorded which). For the CDR3, the DNA is TGCGCCAGCAGCCACGGGACAGGGGGTTCAGATACGCAGTATTTT. It specifies CASSHGTGGSDTQYF. The full variable domain, in which reference TRBV5-1 and TRBJ2-3 provide the parts outside the CDR3, is KAGVTQTPRYLIKTRGQQVTLSCSPISGHRSVSWYQQTPGQGLQFLFEYFSETQRNKGNFPGRFSGRQFSNSRSEMNVSTLELGDSALYLCASSHGTGGSDTQYFGPGTRLTVL.